This record concerns one T cell receptor (beta chain) sequence. This record comes from a study of shared clonotypes between healthy human individuals. TCRdb's table, derived via immunoSEQ multiplex PCR, lists solely in-frame clones and lacks some. The table records 2 million to 2.5 million clones, roughly 95% of them present only once. Input material: naive CD4+ T cells sorted from blood. As for subset: CD45RA+ positively selected. This clonotype was sampled from a man aged 18 to 29 in good health.

CDR3 in amino acids: CAIQGVGTEAFF. The DNA for the CDR3 is TGTGCCATTCAGGGGGTTGGCACTGAAGCTTTCTTT. The chain employs TRBV10-3 and TRBJ1-1, with 7 positions matching TRBD1. Per the germline V gene, CDR1 is ENHRY and CDR2 is SYGVKD. V was clipped by 9 bases and J by 4 bases; unmatched bases: 5. CDR3 size: 12 residues.